Reported below is one TCR beta chain. The sample holds many counts of this clonotype. Its antigen has not been determined. Base qualities are not provided; no much larger clone lies one nucleotide away. These data are taken from a study of breast tumors, draining lymph nodes, adjacent tissues (dated by TCRdb to the mid-2010s). General notes on the study: Breast cancer patients provided tumor, adjacent nontumor tissue and axillary lymph nodes, and the study compared the TCR beta repertoires across these three sources. The study aimed to assess the relationships and possible T-cell exchange between tumor, surrounding tissue and draining lymph node repertoires in human breast cancer.

What the work shows at the level of the full study, not this receptor alone: The data were considered consistent with most tumor T cells being derived from the lymph node and subsequently expanding within tumor tissue. The study presented the conclusion that tumor T cells originate in lymph nodes as consistent with a hypothesis, not as something directly demonstrated. In luminal-like breast cancer, tumor and nontumor tissue repertoires resembled each other significantly more than in basal-like breast cancer. Tumor T-cell repertoires showed less diversity than lymph node repertoires and more diversity than nontumor tissue repertoires, and tumor T-cell repertoires showed preferential V and J gene usage.

V is pared back by 0 bases and J by 1 base, with 10 bases lying between the germline termini. CDR1 SGDLS and CDR2 YYNGEE are derived from the germline V gene. The CDR3 measures 16 amino acids from cysteine to phenylalanine. Only the CDR3 region is kept as DNA, spanning 48 bases read in frame from base 1. The lymph node samples were taken from the axillary draining lymph nodes of breast cancer patients. TCRdb lists the instrument as Illumina HiSeq 2000. TCR beta chain libraries were generated by multiplex PCR amplification. The amplified TCR beta chain products were analyzed by high-throughput sequencing. TCRdb cleaned the public reads at Q25 with fastp, built clones with MiXCR and kept in-frame beta chains. A single entry per CDR3 protein holds the most common genes and DNA from its merged rows. The sample has some 130,000 distinct CDR3 sequences on record, roughly 21% of them singletons. The ten largest clones capture roughly 4% of the sample.

The sequence derives from a female donor with breast cancer. Some clones in this sample may be carry-over from other donors' samples. This chain is built from TRBV9 and TRBJ2-2, with the D gene call left open. Sequencing was carried out using axillary lymph node tissue. Read as DNA, the sequence is TGTGCCAGCAGCGTAGCCGTGGACGGGAACACCGGGGAGCTGTTTTTT. The resulting protein is CASSVAVDGNTGELFF.